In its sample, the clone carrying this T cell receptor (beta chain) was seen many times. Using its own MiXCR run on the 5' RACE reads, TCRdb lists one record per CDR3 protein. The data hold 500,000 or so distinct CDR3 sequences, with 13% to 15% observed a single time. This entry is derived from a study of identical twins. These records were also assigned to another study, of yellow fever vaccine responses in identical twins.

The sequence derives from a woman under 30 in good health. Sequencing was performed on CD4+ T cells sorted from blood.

The CDR3 loop is CASSLWIYNEQFF. For the CDR3, the DNA is TGTGCCAGCAGCCTATGGATCTACAATGAGCAGTTCTTC. The chain combines TRBV3-1 with TRBJ2-1; the D is unclear. Trimming removed 4 bases from V and 3 bases from J, with 7 bases in between. CDR1 LGHDT and CDR2 YNNKEL come from the germline V gene (reference sequence). The CDR3 loop spans 13 amino acids.